The clone carrying this T cell receptor beta chain showed up just a few times. The antigen is not known. Time point given: persistent/refractory GD, antithyroid drugs over 5 years with positive TRAb. Extracted RNA from PBMCs served as the source of the TCR library. Approximately 8.3 milliliters of peripheral blood went into EDTA tubes. The V and J ends lost 0 bases and 1 base, in that order; junction bases with no gene match: 12. Germline V CDR1 and CDR2: DFQATT, SNEGSKA (reference sequence). The CDR3 runs 18 residues. Researchers made TCR beta libraries by using iRepertoire HTBI primers and running Arm-PCR on CDR3 regions. TCRdb analysed the multiplex PCR reads with MiXCR anew, one entry per CDR3 protein. The table has hundreds of thousands of distinct CDR3 sequences, roughly 30% seen once. These data originate in a study of regulatory T cells in long-lasting Graves disease. The overall study: The study counted Graves' disease as persistent given over 5 years of antithyroid drugs and positive TSH receptor antibodies. The study, taken as a whole, reports: TCR diversity was lower in persistent Graves' patients (versus newly diagnosed ones).

The sequences come from peripheral blood mononuclear cells (PBMCs), collected when the disease was refractory, from a patient treated with antithyroid drugs. J is TRBJ2-3 and V is TRBV20-1; 8 positions agree with TRBD2. The sequence was obtained from a female donor with Graves disease. The CDR3 reads CSARDRELLREGTDTQYF. For the CDR3, the DNA is TGCAGTGCTAGAGATCGCGAGTTGTTGCGGGAGGGCACAGATACGCAGTATTTT.